This T cell receptor (beta chain) was profiled in a study of blood T cell repertoires in COVID-19. Study summary: Acute and convalescent COVID-19 specimens originated in the United States, Italy and Spain.

Method: immunoSEQ multiplex PCR; TCRdb's copy keeps in-frame clones and lacks some. The data contain fewer than 60,000 clones, about 79% of them singletons. Germline V gene sequence: CDR1 LNHNV, CDR2 YYDKDF (reference sequence). V shed 5 bases, J shed 2 bases, and the junction held 5 bases outside the gene matches. This CDR3 has 14 amino acids. Material: peripheral blood. The V and J genes are TRBV15 and TRBJ2-7; 8 bases are shared with TRBD1. This clonotype was sampled from a human donor in a cohort sampled during active COVID-19. The CDR3 loop is CATSPRDRPYEQYF. The CDR3 DNA is TGTGCCACCAGCCCTCGGGACAGGCCCTACGAGCAGTACTTC.